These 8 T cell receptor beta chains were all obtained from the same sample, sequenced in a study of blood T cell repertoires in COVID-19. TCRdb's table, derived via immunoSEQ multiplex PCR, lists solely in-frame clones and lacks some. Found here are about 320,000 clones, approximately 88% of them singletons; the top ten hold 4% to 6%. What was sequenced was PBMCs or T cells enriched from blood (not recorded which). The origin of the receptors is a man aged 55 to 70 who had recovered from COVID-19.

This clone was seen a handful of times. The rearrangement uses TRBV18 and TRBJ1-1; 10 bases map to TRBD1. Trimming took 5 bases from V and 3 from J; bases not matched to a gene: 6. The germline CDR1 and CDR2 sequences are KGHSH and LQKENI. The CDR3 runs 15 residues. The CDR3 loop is CASSSRQGADTEAFF. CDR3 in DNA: TGTGCCAGCTCATCGCGACAGGGGGCGGACACTGAAGCTTTCTTT.

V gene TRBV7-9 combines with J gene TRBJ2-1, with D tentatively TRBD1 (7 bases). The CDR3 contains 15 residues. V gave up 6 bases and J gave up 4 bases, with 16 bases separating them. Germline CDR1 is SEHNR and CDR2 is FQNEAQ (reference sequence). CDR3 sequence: CASRLGGQPYNEQFF. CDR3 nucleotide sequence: TGTGCCAGCAGGTTGGGGGGACAGCCTTACAATGAGCAGTTCTTC.

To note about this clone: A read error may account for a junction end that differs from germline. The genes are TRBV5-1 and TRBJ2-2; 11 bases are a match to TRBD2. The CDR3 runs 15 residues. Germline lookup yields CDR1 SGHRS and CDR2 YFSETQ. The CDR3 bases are TGCGCCAGCCGCTTCCTAGCGGGAGGATCCGGGGAGCTGTTTTTT. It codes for CASRFLAGGSGELFF.

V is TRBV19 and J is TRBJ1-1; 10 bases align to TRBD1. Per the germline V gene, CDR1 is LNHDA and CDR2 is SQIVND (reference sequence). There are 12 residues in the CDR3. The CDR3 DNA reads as TGTGGGACAGGGGGTTTCGTCACTGAAGCTTTCTTT. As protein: CGTGGFVTEAFF. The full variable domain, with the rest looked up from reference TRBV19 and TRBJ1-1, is DGGITQSPKYLFRKEGQNVTLSCEQNLNHDAMYWYRQDPGQGLRLIYYSQIVNDFQKGDIAEGYSVSREKKESFPLTVTSAQKNPTAFYLCGTGGFVTEAFFGQGTRLTVV.

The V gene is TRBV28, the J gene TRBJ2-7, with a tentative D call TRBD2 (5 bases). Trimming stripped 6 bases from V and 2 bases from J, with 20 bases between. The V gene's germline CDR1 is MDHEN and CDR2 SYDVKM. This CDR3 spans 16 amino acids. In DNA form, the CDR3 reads TGTGCCAGCAGCCTAGCTGCGCTAGCTTCTACCTACGAGCAGTACTTC. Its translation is CASSLAALASTYEQYF.

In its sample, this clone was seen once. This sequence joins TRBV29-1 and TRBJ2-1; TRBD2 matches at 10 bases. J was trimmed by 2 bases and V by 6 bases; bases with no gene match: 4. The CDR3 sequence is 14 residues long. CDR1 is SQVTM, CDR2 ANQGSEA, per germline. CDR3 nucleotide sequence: TGCAGCGTACAAGCGGGAGGGCCCTACAATGAGCAGTTCTTC. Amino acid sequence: CSVQAGGPYNEQFF.

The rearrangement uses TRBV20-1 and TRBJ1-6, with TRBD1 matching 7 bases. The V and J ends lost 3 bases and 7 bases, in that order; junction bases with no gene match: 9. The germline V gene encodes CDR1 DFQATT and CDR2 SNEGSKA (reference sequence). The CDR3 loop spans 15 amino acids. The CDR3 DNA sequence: TGCAGTGCTAGTCGGGGGGGACAGACCAATTCACCCCTCCACTTT. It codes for CSASRGGQTNSPLHF.

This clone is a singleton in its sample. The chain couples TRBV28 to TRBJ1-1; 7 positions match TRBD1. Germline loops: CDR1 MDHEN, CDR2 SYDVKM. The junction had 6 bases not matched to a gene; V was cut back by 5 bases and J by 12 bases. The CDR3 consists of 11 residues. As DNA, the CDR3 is TGTGCCAGCAGTGACAGGGTGAGGCCTTTCTTT. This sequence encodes CASSDRVRPFF.